Presented here are 21 T cell receptor beta chains from one specimen sequenced in a study of CD8 T cells in Susac syndrome (dated by TCRdb to 2018 to 2020). Library method: the immunoSEQ multiplex PCR assay. RNA was extracted using the RNeasy kit, and roughly 0.45 to 1 ug of the RNA was reverse transcribed with random hexamers. The public sequencing data were trimmed at Q25 with fastp and processed into clonotypes with MiXCR by TCRdb, which kept only in-frame beta chains. Merged by CDR3 protein, the rows form single entries marked with the most common genes and DNA. This sample holds around 200,000 distinct CDR3 sequences; 95% were observed only once. The ten largest clones capture about 0.095% of the sample. The sequencing sample was made of CD4+ T cells from PBMCs. The receptors come from a human donor in good health.

The V and J genes are TRBV25-1 and TRBJ2-3; TRBD1 is a possible D gene (6 bases). V lost 5 bases and J 4 bases, leaving 16 bases between the germline ends. The germline V gene encodes CDR1 MGHDK and CDR2 SYGVNS. The CDR3 length is 15 residues. DNA of the CDR3: TGTGCCAGCAGTCGATGGACAGAGGACCCAGATACGCAGTATTTT. Its protein is CASSRWTEDPDTQYF.

This rearrangement joins TRBV28 to TRBJ2-6; D gene unclear. The V end was cut by 2 bases, the J end by 1 base, with 6 bases between. Per the germline V gene, CDR1 is MDHEN and CDR2 is SYDVKM. This CDR3 has 15 residues. As DNA, the CDR3 is TGTGCCAGCAGTTTAGGCGGTTCTGGGGCCAACGTCCTGACTTTC. Amino acid sequence: CASSLGGSGANVLTF.

The gene calls are TRBV15 and TRBJ2-7, with 8 positions matching TRBD2. After removal of 3 bases from V and 2 bases from J, the junction contained 6 bases not matched to a gene. Germline CDR1 and CDR2: LNHNV and YYDKDF (reference sequence). The CDR3 spans 15 residues. This chain's CDR3 is CATSSFQAGAYEQYV. The CDR3 nucleotides read TGTGCCACCAGCAGCTTCCAAGCGGGAGCCTACGAGCAGTACGTC.

The chain joins TRBV7-2 to TRBJ2-3; possibly TRBD2 for D (5 bases). This CDR3 is built from 15 residues. Germline values: CDR1 SGHTA, CDR2 FQGNSA. The V end lost 4 bases, the J end lost 0 bases, and 11 bases lay between the germline ends. The CDR3: CASSSGGFSTDTQYF. The CDR3 DNA reads as TGTGCCAGCAGCTCGGGCGGGTTTAGCACAGATACGCAGTATTTT.

The J gene is TRBJ2-3, the V gene TRBV28; D unresolved. The V end was cut by 5 bases, the J end by 0 bases, with 9 bases between. This CDR3 contains 14 residues. The germline gives CDR1 MDHEN, CDR2 SYDVKM. CDR3 coding DNA: TGTGCCAGCAGTCCCCAACCAAGCACAGATACGCAGTATTTT. Its protein is CASSPQPSTDTQYF.

The chain is built from TRBV2 and TRBJ2-1; the D is unclear. V was shortened by 8 bases and J by 0 bases, with 17 bases between the two germline ends. The CDR3 runs 16 residues. Germline loops: CDR1 SNHLY, CDR2 FYNNEI. The CDR3 spells CASSAEALSSYNEQFF. In nucleotides, the CDR3 is TGTGCCAGCTCAGCCGAGGCGCTGAGCTCCTACAATGAGCAGTTCTTC.

CDR3 nucleotides: TGTGCCAGCAGCTTAACCCAGGGAGAGGAGACCCAGTACTTC. It codes for CASSLTQGEETQYF. This sequence joins TRBV7-9 and TRBJ2-5, with D perhaps assigned TRBD1 or TRBD2 (5 bases each). The CDR3 totals 14 residues. CDR1 and CDR2 from the germline V gene are SEHNR and FQNEAQ (reference sequence). With 2 bases removed from V and 5 bases from J, the gap between germline ends came to 12 bases.

The chain joins TRBV11-2 to TRBJ2-7; D is unclear. V shed 5 bases and J shed 5 bases, with 13 bases lying between them. This CDR3 spans 13 amino acids. Germline V gene data show CDR1 as SGHAT and CDR2 as FQNNGV. CDR3: CASSRSQDHEQYV. CDR3 in DNA: TGTGCCAGCAGCCGGAGTCAGGACCACGAGCAGTACGTC.

This clonotype was picked up a small number of times. The chain uses TRBV11-2 and TRBJ2-5; TRBD2 is a possible D gene (5 bases). CDR1 is SGHAT, CDR2 FQNNGV, per germline. V was clipped by 3 bases and J by 4 bases, with 12 bases between them. The CDR3 extends over 14 amino acids. CDR3 DNA sequence: TGTGCCAGCAGCTTGGGTACTAGTCCAGAGACCCAGTACTTC. Translated: CASSLGTSPETQYF.

V gene TRBV20-1 combines with J gene TRBJ1-1, with D perhaps matching TRBD1 (5 bases). The ends were cut back, 2 bases at V and 0 bases at J, with 10 bases in the middle. The CDR3 runs to 14 residues. Germline CDR1 reads DFQATT; CDR2 reads SNEGSKA (reference sequence). Here the CDR3 DNA reads TGCAGTGCTAGATCCAGACAGCTGAACACTGAAGCTTTCTTT. It codes for CSARSRQLNTEAFF.

V is TRBV20-1 and J is TRBJ1-4, with D perhaps TRBD1 (6 bases). The CDR3 contains 13 residues. V was pared by 6 bases and J by 8 bases, with 16 bases between. Germline CDR1 DFQATT, CDR2 SNEGSKA (reference sequence). The CDR3 bases are TGCAGTGCCGGAACGGGGGCGGACGAAAAACTGTTTTTT. Translation gives CSAGTGADEKLFF.

V gene TRBV12-3 or TRBV12-4 combines with J gene TRBJ1-1; D perhaps matches TRBD1 (6 bases). The V gene lost 4 bases and the J gene lost 5 bases, with 8 bases spanning the gap. The CDR3 is made up of 12 amino acids. DNA for the CDR3: TGTGCCAGCAGTTGGACAGAAACTGAAGCTTTCTTT. Translation gives CASSWTETEAFF.

The gene calls are TRBV3-1 and TRBJ2-7; D is possibly TRBD1 (6 bases). Germline-derived CDR1 and CDR2 are LGHDT and YNNKEL (reference sequence). Trimming removed 4 bases from V and 2 bases from J, with 15 bases in between. The CDR3 contains 15 residues. The CDR3 nucleotides are TGTGCCAGCAGCCTCAGCTATACAGGGCCCTACGAGCAGTACGTC. Its translation: CASSLSYTGPYEQYV.

This chain connects TRBV6-6 to TRBJ1-5; D gene ambiguous. V lost 0 bases, J lost 4 bases, and 7 bases lay in between. Looked up from germline, CDR1 is MNHNY and CDR2 is SVGAGI (reference sequence). This CDR3 region has 14 residues. CDR3 DNA: TGTGCCAGCAGTTACTCGCGAGGTAATCAGCCCCAGCATTTT. The encoded protein is CASSYSRGNQPQHF.

In its sample, this clonotype was seen once. This chain links TRBV3-1 with TRBJ2-7; no firm D call. Germline-derived CDR1 and CDR2 are LGHDT and YNNKEL (reference sequence). V was cut by 3 bases and J by 1 base, with 10 bases left in between. CDR3 length equals 14 residues. CDR3 sequence (DNA): TGTGCCAGCAGCCAGACGGTGCAGTCCTACGAGCAGTACGTC. Its translation is CASSQTVQSYEQYV.

The chain recombines TRBV3-1 with TRBJ1-5; D unclear. The V gene's germline CDR1 is LGHDT and CDR2 YNNKEL (reference sequence). The CDR3 has 13 amino acids. Trimming left V 0 bases short and J 7 bases short, with 7 bases between. The CDR3 is CASSQELRQPQHF. The CDR3, as DNA: TGTGCCAGCAGCCAAGAGTTGCGGCAGCCCCAGCATTTT.

The chain has TRBV6-1 and TRBJ1-5; no firm D call. Between the trimmed V and J ends, which lost 2 bases and 5 bases, there was a span of 7 bases. The CDR3 contains 13 residues. Germline V gene data show CDR1 as MNHNS and CDR2 as SASEGT. CDR3 nucleotide sequence: TGTGCCAGCAGTGAAACGGACTATCAGCCCCAGCATTTT. This sequence encodes CASSETDYQPQHF.

The chain couples TRBV3-1 to TRBJ1-1, with D hard to call. Germline CDR1 is LGHDT and CDR2 is YNNKEL (reference sequence). The CDR3 has 13 amino acids. V lost 1 base and J 11 bases, leaving 14 bases between the germline ends. The CDR3 bases are TGTGCCAGCAGCCAAGGGGCATGGTTGCACGCTTTCTTT. It codes for CASSQGAWLHAFF.

The V call is TRBV11-2, the J call TRBJ2-4; D is ambiguous. The CDR3 consists of 14 residues. The V end was cut by 7 bases, the J end by 1 base, with 11 bases between. CDR1 is SGHAT and CDR2 is FQNNGV in the germline V gene. The DNA of the CDR3 is TGTGCCAGCACTGGTACGCTGGCCAAAAACATTCAGTACTTC. It translates to CASTGTLAKNIQYF.

The chain employs TRBV12-3 or TRBV12-4 and TRBJ2-5; D perhaps matches TRBD2 (5 bases). V was shortened by 6 bases and J by 5 bases, with 10 bases between the two germline ends. The CDR3 is 12 residues long. CDR3 nucleotides: TGTGCCAGCAGACCCTCGGGGGAGACCCAGTACTTC. This gives the protein CASRPSGETQYF.

The chain has TRBV20-1 and TRBJ2-3; D remains unclear. The CDR3 is made up of 14 amino acids. Germline-derived CDR1 and CDR2 are DFQATT and SNEGSKA (reference sequence). V was cut by 1 base and J by 2 bases, with 10 bases left in between. The CDR3 is CSARVGGNTDTQYF. CDR3 coding DNA: TGCAGTGCTAGAGTGGGCGGAAACACAGATACGCAGTATTTT.